Listed below are T cell receptor beta chains from one sample, sequenced in a study of T-cell reconstitution after alpha-beta-depleted transplantation in children. TCRdb passed the PCR reads through MiXCR, listing each CDR3 protein once. Among about 200,000 distinct CDR3 sequences, about 8.7% were seen once, and the ten largest hold approximately 34%. Specimen: PBMCs, mostly from graft donor cells, collected 360 days after TCRalphabeta/CD19-depleted stem cell transplant. These receptors were collected from a male patient between 2 and 10 years old who had a stem cell transplant for acute myeloid leukemia, so the T cells may come from the graft donor. The CDR3 runs from the conserved cysteine through the conserved F or W. Fields, in order: J gene, clone size, V gene, D gene, CDR3 protein, CDR3 DNA. D genes are given only for firm matches. The size of a clone is reported for some rows only, either as once, few or many, or as a class for expanded clones.

J: TRBJ2-2; size: many; V: TRBV5-6; D: NA; CDR3: CASSFLGLETGELFF; DNA: TGTGCCAGCAGCTTCTTAGGGTTGGAGACCGGGGAGCTGTTTTTT
J: TRBJ2-2; size: NA; V: TRBV7-2; D: NA; CDR3: CASSFGLSGELFF; DNA: TGTGCCAGCAGCTTTGGACTGTCCGGGGAGCTGTTTTTT
J: TRBJ2-7; size: many; V: TRBV20-1; D: NA; CDR3: CSASDGVSYEQYF; DNA: TGCAGTGCTAGTGACGGGGTCTCCTACGAGCAGTACTTC
J: TRBJ1-6; size: many; V: TRBV20-1; D: NA; CDR3: CSARKVGTLPYNSPLHF; DNA: TGCAGTGCTAGAAAAGTGGGGACTTTGCCTTATAATTCACCCCTCCACTTT
J: TRBJ1-3; size: few; V: TRBV3-1; D: NA; CDR3: CASSQVGDTIYF; DNA: TGTGCCAGCAGCCAAGTCGGGGACACCATATATTTT
J: TRBJ2-3; size: many; V: TRBV9; D: NA; CDR3: CASSPGMSTDTQYF; DNA: TGTGCCAGCAGCCCCGGGATGAGCACAGATACGCAGTATTTT
J: TRBJ1-6; size: many; V: TRBV21-1; D: NA; CDR3: CASSKYRTDDNSPLHF; DNA: TGTGCCAGCAGCAAATATCGGACGGACGATAATTCACCCCTCCACTTT
J: TRBJ2-7; size: few; V: TRBV12-3/TRBV12-4; D: TRBD1; CDR3: CASSLDREYEQYF; DNA: TGTGCCAGCAGTTTGGACAGGGAATACGAGCAGTACTTC
J: TRBJ1-2; size: few; V: TRBV12-3/TRBV12-4; D: NA; CDR3: CASSTATAASFYGYTF; DNA: TGTGCCAGCAGTACCGCGACTGCAGCCTCGTTTTATGGCTACACCTTC
J: TRBJ2-1; size: NA; V: TRBV2; D: NA; CDR3: CASNYHSEQFF; DNA: TGTGCCAGCAACTACCACAGTGAGCAGTTCTTC
J: TRBJ2-7; size: NA; V: TRBV7-8; D: TRBD1; CDR3: CASTKGTGPPYEQYF; DNA: TGTGCCAGTACAAAAGGGACAGGCCCCCCCTACGAGCAGTACTTC
J: TRBJ2-5; size: NA; V: TRBV7-9; D: TRBD1; CDR3: CASSRWGQQETQYF; DNA: TGTGCCAGCAGCCGATGGGGACAGCAAGAGACCCAGTACTTC
J: TRBJ2-3; size: NA; V: TRBV20-1; D: NA; CDR3: CSARVWVYTQYF; DNA: TGCAGTGCTAGAGTTTGGGTATATACGCAGTATTTT
J: TRBJ1-5; size: NA; V: TRBV15; D: NA; CDR3: CATRAANQPQHF; DNA: TGTGCCACCCGGGCGGCAAACCAGCCCCAGCATTTT
J: TRBJ2-5; size: few; V: TRBV20-1; D: NA; CDR3: CSAERAQETQYF; DNA: TGCAGTGCTGAGCGGGCCCAAGAGACCCAGTACTTC
J: TRBJ1-1; size: many; V: TRBV7-3; D: NA; CDR3: CASSFTRTNTEAFF; DNA: TGTGCCAGCAGCTTCACCAGGACGAACACTGAAGCTTTCTTT
J: TRBJ2-6; size: many; V: TRBV14; D: NA; CDR3: CASSQRPPGQAGANVLTF; DNA: TGTGCCAGCAGCCAAAGGCCCCCCGGACAAGCTGGGGCCAACGTCCTGACTTTC
J: TRBJ2-1; size: few; V: TRBV5-1; D: NA; CDR3: CASSLSPRVDNEQFF; DNA: TGCGCCAGCAGCTTGTCACCAAGGGTTGACAATGAGCAGTTCTTC
J: TRBJ2-1; size: many; V: TRBV29-1; D: NA; CDR3: CSALGGSGYNEQFF; DNA: TGCAGCGCACTAGGGGGTAGCGGATACAATGAGCAGTTCTTC
J: TRBJ2-5; size: NA; V: TRBV12-5; D: TRBD1; CDR3: CASGHNPRQGTIQETQYF; DNA: TGTGCTAGTGGCCATAATCCTCGACAGGGGACAATCCAAGAGACCCAGTACTTC
J: TRBJ1-1; size: many; V: TRBV4-2; D: TRBD1; CDR3: CASSRTGTGDTEAFF; DNA: TGTGCCAGCAGCCGAACCGGGACAGGGGACACTGAAGCTTTCTTT
J: TRBJ2-1; size: many; V: TRBV5-5; D: TRBD2; CDR3: CASSRRLAGAMGEQFF; DNA: TGTGCCAGCAGCCGAAGACTAGCGGGGGCGATGGGTGAGCAGTTCTTC
J: TRBJ1-2; size: NA; V: TRBV18; D: TRBD1; CDR3: CASSPGQVYGYTF; DNA: TGTGCCAGCTCACCCGGACAGGTCTATGGCTACACCTTC
J: TRBJ2-5; size: few; V: TRBV29-1; D: NA; CDR3: CSVSVGEETQYF; DNA: TGCAGCGTTTCTGTGGGGGAAGAGACCCAGTACTTC
J: TRBJ2-5; size: few; V: TRBV18; D: TRBD2; CDR3: CASSSPGLAGQETQYF; DNA: TGTGCCAGCTCATCTCCGGGACTAGCGGGCCAAGAGACCCAGTACTTC
J: TRBJ2-7; size: few; V: TRBV20-1; D: NA; CDR3: CSATLSSYEQYF; DNA: TGCAGTGCTACCCTGAGCTCCTACGAGCAGTACTTC
J: TRBJ2-5; size: many; V: TRBV12-3/TRBV12-4; D: TRBD2; CDR3: CASSPNSGRAETQYF; DNA: TGTGCCAGCAGTCCCAACAGCGGGAGGGCTGAGACCCAGTACTTC
J: TRBJ2-2; size: many; V: TRBV7-9; D: NA; CDR3: CASSIQGSWELFF; DNA: TGTGCCAGCAGCATCCAGGGGTCGTGGGAGCTGTTTTTT
J: TRBJ2-5; size: few; V: TRBV12-3/TRBV12-4; D: NA; CDR3: CASSLAGMEETQYF; DNA: TGTGCCAGCAGTTTGGCGGGGATGGAAGAGACCCAGTACTTC
J: TRBJ2-3; size: many; V: TRBV20-1; D: NA; CDR3: CSARDLSGVRDTQYF; DNA: TGCAGTGCTAGAGATCTTAGCGGAGTAAGAGATACGCAGTATTTT
J: TRBJ2-5; size: few; V: TRBV20-1; D: TRBD2; CDR3: CSAYTGTSGEETQYF; DNA: TGCAGTGCTTATACCGGGACTAGCGGGGAAGAGACCCAGTACTTC
J: TRBJ2-1; size: few; V: TRBV7-8; D: NA; CDR3: CASSLYYPPEQFF; DNA: TGTGCCAGCAGCTTGTACTACCCGCCCGAGCAGTTCTTC
J: TRBJ2-4; size: many; V: TRBV7-8; D: TRBD1; CDR3: CASRLTGGLDIQYF; DNA: TGTGCCAGCAGGCTGACAGGGGGCTTAGACATTCAGTACTTC
J: TRBJ1-1; size: NA; V: TRBV25-1; D: TRBD1; CDR3: CASSEFLGQGGRNTEAFF; DNA: TGTGCCAGCAGTGAATTTCTGGGACAGGGGGGAAGGAACACTGAAGCTTTCTTT
J: TRBJ2-1; size: few; V: TRBV12-3/TRBV12-4; D: TRBD1; CDR3: CASRLGTGGEFF; DNA: TGTGCCAGCAGGTTAGGGACAGGGGGCGAGTTCTTC
J: TRBJ1-1; size: NA; V: TRBV5-6; D: NA; CDR3: CASSFNTEAFF; DNA: TGTGCCAGCAGCTTTAACACTGAAGCTTTCTTT
J: TRBJ2-1; size: few; V: TRBV25-1; D: TRBD1; CDR3: CASRLTGPYNEQSF; DNA: TGTGCCAGCAGACTGACAGGGCCCTACAATGAGCAGTCCTTC
J: TRBJ2-1; size: NA; V: TRBV5-1; D: NA; CDR3: CASGLGANNEQFF; DNA: TGCGCCAGCGGACTTGGGGCTAACAATGAGCAGTTCTTC
J: TRBJ2-1; size: many; V: TRBV7-9; D: TRBD2; CDR3: CASSLTSGYNEQFF; DNA: TGTGCCAGCAGTTTAACTAGCGGCTACAATGAGCAGTTCTTC
J: TRBJ2-2; size: few; V: TRBV19; D: NA; CDR3: CASRRGAGELFF; DNA: TGTGCCAGTAGGAGGGGCGCCGGGGAGCTGTTTTTT
J: TRBJ2-7; size: NA; V: TRBV12-3/TRBV12-4; D: NA; CDR3: CASSTPGIGYEQYF; DNA: TGTGCCAGCAGTACCCCCGGGATTGGCTACGAGCAGTACTTC
J: TRBJ2-3; size: many; V: TRBV3-1; D: NA; CDR3: CASSRQGTDTQYF; DNA: TGTGCCAGCTCGAGGCAGGGGACAGATACGCAGTATTTT
J: TRBJ2-1; size: many; V: TRBV9; D: NA; CDR3: CASSVEEVGSQFF; DNA: TGTGCCAGCAGCGTAGAGGAAGTTGGGTCCCAGTTCTTC
J: TRBJ1-3; size: many; V: TRBV10-3; D: NA; CDR3: CAVDSGNTIYF; DNA: TGTGCCGTTGACTCTGGAAACACCATATATTTT
J: TRBJ2-7; size: NA; V: TRBV20-1; D: TRBD2; CDR3: CSARDQSSGIYSYSYEQYF; DNA: TGCAGTGCTAGAGATCAATCTAGCGGAATTTACTCCTACTCCTACGAGCAGTACTTC
J: TRBJ2-1; size: many; V: TRBV5-8; D: NA; CDR3: CASIRRGRNEQFF; DNA: TGTGCCAGCATTCGACGGGGTAGAAATGAGCAGTTCTTC
J: TRBJ2-6; size: few; V: TRBV20-1; D: NA; CDR3: CSATQRSGANVLTF; DNA: TGCAGTGCTACACAGCGCTCTGGGGCCAACGTCCTGACTTTC
J: TRBJ2-1; size: few; V: TRBV7-3; D: TRBD2; CDR3: CASSLKGLAGGLDEQFF; DNA: TGTGCCAGCAGCTTAAAGGGACTAGCGGGGGGGCTCGATGAGCAGTTCTTC
J: TRBJ1-1; size: many; V: TRBV13; D: NA; CDR3: CASSFSGTEAFF; DNA: TGTGCCAGCAGCTTTTCCGGGACTGAAGCTTTCTTT
J: TRBJ2-5; size: NA; V: TRBV20-1; D: TRBD1; CDR3: CSARGPGTGDPQETQYF; DNA: TGCAGTGCTAGGGGACCGGGGACAGGAGATCCCCAAGAGACCCAGTACTTC
J: TRBJ2-6; size: many; V: TRBV3-1; D: NA; CDR3: CASSQAEGSGANVLTF; DNA: TGTGCCAGCAGCCAAGCGGAGGGCTCTGGGGCCAACGTCCTGACTTTC
J: TRBJ1-5; size: many; V: TRBV27; D: TRBD1; CDR3: CASSLGTGNQPQHF; DNA: TGTGCCAGCAGTTTAGGGACAGGAAATCAGCCCCAGCATTTT
J: TRBJ1-1; size: many; V: TRBV21-1; D: NA; CDR3: CASSKAGQGRNTEAFF; DNA: TGTGCCAGCAGCAAAGCGGGACAGGGTAGGAACACTGAAGCTTTCTTT
J: TRBJ2-4; size: few; V: TRBV11-2; D: NA; CDR3: CASSLVGGKGRDIQYF; DNA: TGTGCCAGCAGCTTAGTGGGAGGAAAGGGGAGAGACATTCAGTACTTC
J: TRBJ1-5; size: NA; V: TRBV4-1; D: NA; CDR3: CASSQDSGVQPQHF; DNA: TGCGCCAGCAGCCAAGACAGTGGGGTTCAGCCCCAGCATTTT
J: TRBJ2-3; size: NA; V: TRBV18; D: TRBD2; CDR3: CASSLDLAATPYF; DNA: TGTGCCAGCTCACTGGATCTAGCGGCGACGCCGTATTTT